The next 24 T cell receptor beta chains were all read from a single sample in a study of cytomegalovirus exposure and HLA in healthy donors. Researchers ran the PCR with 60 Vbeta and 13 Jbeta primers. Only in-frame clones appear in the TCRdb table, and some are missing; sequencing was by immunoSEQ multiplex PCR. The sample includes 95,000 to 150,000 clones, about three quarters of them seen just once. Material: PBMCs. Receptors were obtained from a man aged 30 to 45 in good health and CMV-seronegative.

For the CDR3, the DNA is TGTGCCAGCAGCCGCCCCGGGGGGGCGTACGTCGACTATGGCTACACCTTC. Protein product: CASSRPGGAYVDYGYTF. The chain uses TRBV7-9 and TRBJ1-2; a weak D match, TRBD1 (6 bases). CDR1 is SEHNR, CDR2 FQNEAQ, per germline (reference sequence). This CDR3 has 17 amino acids. V gave up 5 bases and J gave up 3 bases, with 22 bases separating them.

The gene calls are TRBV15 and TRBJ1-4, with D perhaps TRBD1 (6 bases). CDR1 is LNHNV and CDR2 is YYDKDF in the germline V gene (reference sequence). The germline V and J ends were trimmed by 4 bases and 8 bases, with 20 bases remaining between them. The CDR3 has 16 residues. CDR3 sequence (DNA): TGTGCCACCAGCACCCATGGAGGGGGGGGCGGCGAAAAACTGTTTTTT. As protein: CATSTHGGGGGEKLFF.

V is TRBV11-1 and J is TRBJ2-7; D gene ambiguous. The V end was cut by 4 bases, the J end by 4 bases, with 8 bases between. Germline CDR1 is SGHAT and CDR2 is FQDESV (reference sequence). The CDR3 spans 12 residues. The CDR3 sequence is CASSSSRYEQYF. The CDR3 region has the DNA TGTGCCAGCAGCTCAAGCCGGTACGAGCAGTACTTC. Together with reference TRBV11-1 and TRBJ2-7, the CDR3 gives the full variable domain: EAEVAQSPRYKITEKSQAVAFWCDPISGHATLYWYRQILGQGPELLVQFQDESVVDDSQLPKDRFSAERLKGVDSTLKIQPAELGDSAMYLCASSSSRYEQYFGPGTRLTVT.

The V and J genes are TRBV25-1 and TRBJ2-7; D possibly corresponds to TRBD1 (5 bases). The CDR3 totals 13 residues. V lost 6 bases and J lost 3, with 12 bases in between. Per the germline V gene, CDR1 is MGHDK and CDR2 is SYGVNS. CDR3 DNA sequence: TGTGCCAGCAGGGACACCAACTACTACGAGCAGTACTTC. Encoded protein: CASRDTNYYEQYF.

CDR3 nucleotide sequence: TGTGCCAGCAGCTTCGGGACAGGAGGCACCGGGGAGCTGTTTTTT. It translates to CASSFGTGGTGELFF. V usage is TRBV7-2 and J usage is TRBJ2-2, with 8 positions matching TRBD1. Germline assignment: CDR1 SGHTA and CDR2 FQGNSA. The CDR3 is made up of 15 amino acids. The junction had 4 bases not matched to a gene; V was cut back by 3 bases and J by 4 bases.

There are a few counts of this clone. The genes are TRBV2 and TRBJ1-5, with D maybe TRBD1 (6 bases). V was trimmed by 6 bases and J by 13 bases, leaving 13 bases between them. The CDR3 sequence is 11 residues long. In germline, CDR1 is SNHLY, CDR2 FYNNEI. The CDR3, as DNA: TGTGCCAGCAGGGAGCGACAGGATCAGCATTTT. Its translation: CASRERQDQHF.

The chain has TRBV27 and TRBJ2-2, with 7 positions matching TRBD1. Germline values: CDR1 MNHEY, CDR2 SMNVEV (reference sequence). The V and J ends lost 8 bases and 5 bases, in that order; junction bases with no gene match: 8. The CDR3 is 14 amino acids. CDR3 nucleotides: TGTGCCAGCCGACCGGGACAGCGGACCGGGGAGCTGTTTTTT. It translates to CASRPGQRTGELFF.

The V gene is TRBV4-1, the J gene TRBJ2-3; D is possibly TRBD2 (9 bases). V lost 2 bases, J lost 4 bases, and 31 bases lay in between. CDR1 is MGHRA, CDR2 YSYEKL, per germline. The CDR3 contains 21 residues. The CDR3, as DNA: TGCGCCAGCAGCCAACCGCGGACAGGGCGTAAAGCGGGGGGCCGCGCAGATACGCAGTATTTT. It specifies CASSQPRTGRKAGGRADTQYF.

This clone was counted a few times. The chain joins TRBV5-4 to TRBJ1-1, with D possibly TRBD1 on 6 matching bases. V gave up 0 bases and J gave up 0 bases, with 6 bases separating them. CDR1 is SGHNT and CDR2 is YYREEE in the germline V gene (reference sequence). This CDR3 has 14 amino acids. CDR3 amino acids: CASSLGGLNTEAFF. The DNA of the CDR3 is TGTGCCAGCAGCTTGGGGGGGCTGAACACTGAAGCTTTCTTT.

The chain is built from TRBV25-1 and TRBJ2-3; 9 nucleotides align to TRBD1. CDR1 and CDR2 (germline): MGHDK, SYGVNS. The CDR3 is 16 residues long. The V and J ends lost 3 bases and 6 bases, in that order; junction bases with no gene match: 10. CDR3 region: CASSDTRDRALDTQYF. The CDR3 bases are TGTGCCAGCAGTGATACCCGGGACAGGGCCCTGGATACGCAGTATTTT.

The CDR3 DNA sequence: TGTGCCAGCAGCTTGACTAGCGGAGGGGAATCGCAGTTCTTC. Amino acids: CASSLTSGGESQFF. The chain combines TRBV5-4 with TRBJ2-1; TRBD2 agrees at 8 bases. J was trimmed by 12 bases and V by 1 base; bases with no gene match: 9. Germline CDR1 and CDR2: SGHNT and YYREEE (reference sequence). The CDR3 has 14 amino acids.

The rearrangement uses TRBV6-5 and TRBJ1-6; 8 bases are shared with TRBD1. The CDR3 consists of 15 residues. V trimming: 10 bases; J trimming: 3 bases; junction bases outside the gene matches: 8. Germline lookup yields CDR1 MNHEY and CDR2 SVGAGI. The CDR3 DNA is TGTGCCACCCACACAGGGGGTGACTATAATTCACCCCTCCACTTT. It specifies CATHTGGDYNSPLHF.

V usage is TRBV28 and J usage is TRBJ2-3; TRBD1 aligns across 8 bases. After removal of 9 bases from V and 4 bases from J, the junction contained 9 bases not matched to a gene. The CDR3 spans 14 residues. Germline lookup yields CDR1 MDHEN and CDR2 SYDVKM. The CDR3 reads CASHPGGRADTQYF. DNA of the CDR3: TGTGCCAGTCATCCAGGGGGCAGGGCAGATACGCAGTATTTT.

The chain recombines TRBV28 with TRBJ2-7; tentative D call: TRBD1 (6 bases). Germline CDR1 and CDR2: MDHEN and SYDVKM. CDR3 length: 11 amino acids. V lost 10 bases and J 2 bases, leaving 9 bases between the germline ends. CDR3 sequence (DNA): TGTGCCACCCGGACAGCCTACGAGCAGTACTTC. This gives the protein CATRTAYEQYF.

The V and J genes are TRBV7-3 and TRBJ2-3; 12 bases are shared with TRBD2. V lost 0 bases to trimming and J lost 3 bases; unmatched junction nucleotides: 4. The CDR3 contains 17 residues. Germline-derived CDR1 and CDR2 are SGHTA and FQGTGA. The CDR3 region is CASSLTPTSGGTDTQYF. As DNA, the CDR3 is TGTGCCAGCAGCTTAACACCGACTAGCGGGGGAACAGATACGCAGTATTTT.

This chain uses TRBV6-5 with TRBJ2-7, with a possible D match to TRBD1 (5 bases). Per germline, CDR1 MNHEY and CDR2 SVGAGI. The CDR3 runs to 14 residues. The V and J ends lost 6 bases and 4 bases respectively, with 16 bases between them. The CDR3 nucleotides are TGTGCCAGCAGCAACGGACACCGCCTTTACGAGCAGTACTTC. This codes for CASSNGHRLYEQYF.

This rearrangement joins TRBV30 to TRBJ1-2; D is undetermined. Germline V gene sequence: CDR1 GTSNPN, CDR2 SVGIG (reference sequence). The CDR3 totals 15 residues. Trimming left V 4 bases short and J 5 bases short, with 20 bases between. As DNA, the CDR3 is TGTGCCTGGAAAAGTGTGGCCTGGGCGTGGTATGGCTACACCTTC. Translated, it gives CAWKSVAWAWYGYTF.

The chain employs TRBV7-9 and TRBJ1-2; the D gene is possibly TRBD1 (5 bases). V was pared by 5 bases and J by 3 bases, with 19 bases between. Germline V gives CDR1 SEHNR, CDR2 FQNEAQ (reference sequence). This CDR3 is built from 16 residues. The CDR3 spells CASSPKTALTDYGYTF. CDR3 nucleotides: TGTGCCAGCAGCCCAAAGACAGCTCTGACGGACTATGGCTACACCTTC.

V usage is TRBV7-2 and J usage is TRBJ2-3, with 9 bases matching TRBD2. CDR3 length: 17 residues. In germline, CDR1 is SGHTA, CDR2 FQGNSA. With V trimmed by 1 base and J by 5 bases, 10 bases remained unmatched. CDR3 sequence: CASSLVSASGVQDTQYF. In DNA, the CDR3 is TGTGCCAGCAGCTTAGTTTCGGCTAGCGGGGTCCAAGATACGCAGTATTTT.

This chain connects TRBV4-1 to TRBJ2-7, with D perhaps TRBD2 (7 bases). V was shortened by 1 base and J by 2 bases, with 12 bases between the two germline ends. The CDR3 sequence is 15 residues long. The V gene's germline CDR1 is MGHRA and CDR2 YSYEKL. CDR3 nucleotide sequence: TGCGCCAGCAGCCAAGCCGGGGGGCGAACCTACGAGCAGTACTTC. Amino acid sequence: CASSQAGGRTYEQYF.

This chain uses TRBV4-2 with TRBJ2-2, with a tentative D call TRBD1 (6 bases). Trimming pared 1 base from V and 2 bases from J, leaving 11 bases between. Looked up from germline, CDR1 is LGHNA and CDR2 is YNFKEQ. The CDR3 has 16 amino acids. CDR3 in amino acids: CASSQVLRGNTGELFF. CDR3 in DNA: TGTGCCAGCAGCCAAGTGCTCAGGGGAAACACCGGGGAGCTGTTTTTT.

The CDR3 sequence is CASSSGTASNQPQHF. CDR3 nucleotide sequence: TGTGCCAGCAGCTCGGGGACAGCTAGCAATCAGCCCCAGCATTTT. The V gene is TRBV11-2, the J gene TRBJ1-5, with 7 bases fitting TRBD1. The ends lost 4 bases at V and 0 bases at J; junction bases unmatched: 3. Germline lookup yields CDR1 SGHAT and CDR2 FQNNGV. The CDR3 runs to 15 residues.

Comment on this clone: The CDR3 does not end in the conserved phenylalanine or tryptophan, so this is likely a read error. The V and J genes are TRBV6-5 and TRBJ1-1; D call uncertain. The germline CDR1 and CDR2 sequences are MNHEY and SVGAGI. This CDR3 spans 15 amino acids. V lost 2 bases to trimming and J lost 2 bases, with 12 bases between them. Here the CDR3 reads CASSYDADSNTEAFS. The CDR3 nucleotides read TGTGCCAGCAGTTACGACGCCGACTCAAACACTGAAGCTTTCTCT.

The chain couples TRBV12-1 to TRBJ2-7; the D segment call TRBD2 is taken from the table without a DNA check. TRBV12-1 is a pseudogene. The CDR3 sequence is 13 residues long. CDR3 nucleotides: TGTGCCAGCAGCTGTTCGCGGTCCTACGAGCAGTACTTC. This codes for CASSCSRSYEQYF.